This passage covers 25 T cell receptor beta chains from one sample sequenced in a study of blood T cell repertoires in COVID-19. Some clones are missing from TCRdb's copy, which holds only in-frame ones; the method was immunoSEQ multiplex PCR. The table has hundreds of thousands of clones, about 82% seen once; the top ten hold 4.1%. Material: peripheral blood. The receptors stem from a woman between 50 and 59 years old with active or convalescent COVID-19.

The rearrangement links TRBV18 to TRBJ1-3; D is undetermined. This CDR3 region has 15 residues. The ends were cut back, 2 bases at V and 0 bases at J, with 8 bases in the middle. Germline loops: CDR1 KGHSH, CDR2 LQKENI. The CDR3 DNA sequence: TGTGCCAGCTCACCAAAGTCGAGCTCTGGAAACACCATATATTTT. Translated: CASSPKSSSGNTIYF.

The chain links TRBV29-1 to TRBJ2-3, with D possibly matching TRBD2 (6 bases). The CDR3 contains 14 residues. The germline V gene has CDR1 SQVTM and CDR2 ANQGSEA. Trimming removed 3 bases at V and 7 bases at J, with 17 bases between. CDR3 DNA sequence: TGCAGCGTTGACACCGGGACTCTACTTAATACGCAGTATTTT. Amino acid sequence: CSVDTGTLLNTQYF.

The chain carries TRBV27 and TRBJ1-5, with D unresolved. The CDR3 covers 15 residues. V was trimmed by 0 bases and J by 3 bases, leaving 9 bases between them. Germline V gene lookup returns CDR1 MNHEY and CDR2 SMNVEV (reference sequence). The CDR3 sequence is CASSLSAEANQPQHF. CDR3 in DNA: TGTGCCAGCAGTTTATCAGCCGAGGCCAATCAGCCCCAGCATTTT.

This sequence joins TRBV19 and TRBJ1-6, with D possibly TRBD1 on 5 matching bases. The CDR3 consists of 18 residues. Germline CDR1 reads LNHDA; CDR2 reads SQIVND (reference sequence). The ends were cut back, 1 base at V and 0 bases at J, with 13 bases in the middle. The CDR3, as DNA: TGTGCCAGTAGTATAGCCCAGGGCCTCAACTCCTATAATTCACCCCTCCACTTT. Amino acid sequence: CASSIAQGLNSYNSPLHF.

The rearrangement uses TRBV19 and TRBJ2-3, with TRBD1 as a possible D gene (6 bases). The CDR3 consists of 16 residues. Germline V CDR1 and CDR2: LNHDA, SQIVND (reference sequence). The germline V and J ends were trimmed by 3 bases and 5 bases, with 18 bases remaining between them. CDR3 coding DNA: TGTGCCAGTAGTATTCGTCGCAGGGGTAATGGAGATACGCAGTATTTT. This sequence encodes CASSIRRRGNGDTQYF.

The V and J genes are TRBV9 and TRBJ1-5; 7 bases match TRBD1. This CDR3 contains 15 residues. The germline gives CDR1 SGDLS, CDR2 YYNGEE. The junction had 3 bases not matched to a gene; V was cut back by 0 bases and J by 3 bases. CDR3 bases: TGTGCCAGCAGCGTAGGGACAGGAGACAATCAGCCCCAGCATTTT. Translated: CASSVGTGDNQPQHF.

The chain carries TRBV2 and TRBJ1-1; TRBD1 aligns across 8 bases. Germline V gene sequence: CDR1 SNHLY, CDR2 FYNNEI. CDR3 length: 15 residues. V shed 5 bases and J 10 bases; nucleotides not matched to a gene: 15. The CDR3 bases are TGTGCCAGCAGTTATTACGGACAGGGAGGGTCGGGAGCTTTCTTT. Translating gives CASSYYGQGGSGAFF.

CDR3 coding DNA: TGTGCCAGCAGCCAAGAGGGAGGGCGCCGCGGGGAGCAGTTCTTC. Encoded protein: CASSQEGGRRGEQFF. The rearrangement joins TRBV3-1 (or the pseudogene TRBV3-2) to TRBJ2-1; 7 bases are shared with TRBD2. There are 15 residues in the CDR3. V was clipped by 0 bases and J by 10 bases; unmatched bases: 9. Germline CDR1 reads LGHDT; CDR2 reads YNNKEL (reference sequence).

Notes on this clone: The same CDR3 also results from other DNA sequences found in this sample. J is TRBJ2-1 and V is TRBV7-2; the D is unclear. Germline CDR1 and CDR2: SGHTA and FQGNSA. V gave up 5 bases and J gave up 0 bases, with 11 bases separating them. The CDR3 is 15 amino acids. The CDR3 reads CASSVSSSSYNEQFF. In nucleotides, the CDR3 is TGTGCCAGCAGCGTTAGCTCCAGCTCCTACAATGAGCAGTTCTTC.

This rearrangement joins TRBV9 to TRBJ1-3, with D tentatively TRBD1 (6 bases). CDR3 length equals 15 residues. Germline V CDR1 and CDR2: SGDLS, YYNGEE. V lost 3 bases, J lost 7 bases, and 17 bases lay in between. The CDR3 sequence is CASSEGDNPRNTIYF. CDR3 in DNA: TGTGCCAGCAGCGAGGGGGACAACCCTCGGAACACCATATATTTT. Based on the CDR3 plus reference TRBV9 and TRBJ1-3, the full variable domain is DSGVTQTPKHLITATGQRVTLRCSPRSGDLSVYWYQQSLDQGLQFLIQYYNGEERAKGNILERFSAQQFPDLHSELNLSSLELGDSALYFCASSEGDNPRNTIYFGEGSWLTVV.

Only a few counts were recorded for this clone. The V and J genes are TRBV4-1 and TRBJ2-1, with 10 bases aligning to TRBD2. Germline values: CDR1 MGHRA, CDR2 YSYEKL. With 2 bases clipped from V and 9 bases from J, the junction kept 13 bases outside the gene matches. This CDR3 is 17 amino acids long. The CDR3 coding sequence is TGCGCCAGCAGCCAACTAGATATGGGACTAGCGAGAGCTGAGCAGTTCTTC. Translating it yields CASSQLDMGLARAEQFF.

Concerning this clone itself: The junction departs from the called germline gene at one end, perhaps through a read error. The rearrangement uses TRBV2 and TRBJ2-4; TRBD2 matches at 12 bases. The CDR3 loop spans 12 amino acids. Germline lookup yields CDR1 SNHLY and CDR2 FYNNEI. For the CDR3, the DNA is TGTGCCAGCAGTGATTCTAGCGGGAGGGCCAACTTC. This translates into CASSDSSGRANF.

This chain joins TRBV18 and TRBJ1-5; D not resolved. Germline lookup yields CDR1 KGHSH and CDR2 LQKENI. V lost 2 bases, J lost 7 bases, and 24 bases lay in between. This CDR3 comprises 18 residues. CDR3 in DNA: TGTGCCAGCTCACCATTGGGGAAAGCGGGGTCCTTCGGACAGCCCCAGCATTTT. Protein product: CASSPLGKAGSFGQPQHF.

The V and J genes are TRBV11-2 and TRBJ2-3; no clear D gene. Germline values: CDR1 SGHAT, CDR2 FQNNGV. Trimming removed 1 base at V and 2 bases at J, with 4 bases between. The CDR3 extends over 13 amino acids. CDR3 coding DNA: TGTGCCAGCAGCTTAGCCTACACAGATACGCAGTATTTT. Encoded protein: CASSLAYTDTQYF.

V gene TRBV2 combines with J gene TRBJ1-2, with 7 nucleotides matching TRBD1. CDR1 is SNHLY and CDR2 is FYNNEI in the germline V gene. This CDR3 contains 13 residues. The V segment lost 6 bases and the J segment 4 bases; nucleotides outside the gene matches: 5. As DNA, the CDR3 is TGTGCCAGCAGGACAGGGAGTTCCTATGGCTACACCTTC. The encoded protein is CASRTGSSYGYTF. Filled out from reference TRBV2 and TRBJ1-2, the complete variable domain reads EPEVTQTPSHQVTQMGQEVILRCVPISNHLYFYWYRQILGQKVEFLVSFYNNEISEKSEIFDDQFSVERPDGSNFTLKIRSTKLEDSAMYFCASRTGSSYGYTFGSGTRLTVV.

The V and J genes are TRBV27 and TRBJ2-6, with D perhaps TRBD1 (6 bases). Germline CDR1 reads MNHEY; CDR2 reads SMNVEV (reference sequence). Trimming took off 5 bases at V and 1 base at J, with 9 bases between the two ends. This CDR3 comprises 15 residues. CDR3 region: CASSVRGSGANVLTF. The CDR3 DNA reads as TGTGCCAGCAGTGTCAGGGGATCTGGGGCCAACGTCCTGACTTTC.

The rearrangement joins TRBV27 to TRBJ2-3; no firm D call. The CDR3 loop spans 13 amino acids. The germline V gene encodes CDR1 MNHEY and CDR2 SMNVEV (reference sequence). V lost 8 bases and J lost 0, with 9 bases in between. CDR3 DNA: TGTGCCAGCCGTCCTTTAAGCACAGATACGCAGTATTTT. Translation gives CASRPLSTDTQYF.

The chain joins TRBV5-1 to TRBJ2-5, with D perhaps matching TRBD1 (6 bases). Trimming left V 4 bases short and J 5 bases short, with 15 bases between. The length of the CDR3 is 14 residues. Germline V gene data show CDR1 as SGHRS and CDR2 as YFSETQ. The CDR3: CASSVSGARETQYF. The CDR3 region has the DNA TGCGCCAGCAGCGTGTCAGGGGCGCGGGAGACCCAGTACTTC.

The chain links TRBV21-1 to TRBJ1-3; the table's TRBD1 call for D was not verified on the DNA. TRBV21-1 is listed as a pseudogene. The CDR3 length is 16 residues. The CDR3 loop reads CASSEGTGGHGNTIYF. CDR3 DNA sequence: TGTGCCAGCAGCGAAGGGACAGGGGGCCATGGAAACACCATATATTTT.

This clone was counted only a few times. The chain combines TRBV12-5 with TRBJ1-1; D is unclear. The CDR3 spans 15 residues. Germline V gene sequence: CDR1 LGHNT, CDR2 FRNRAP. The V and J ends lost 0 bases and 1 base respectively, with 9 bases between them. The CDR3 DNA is TGTGCTAGTGGTTTGGTGGTCAGTGGGAACACTGAAGCTTTCTTT. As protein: CASGLVVSGNTEAFF.

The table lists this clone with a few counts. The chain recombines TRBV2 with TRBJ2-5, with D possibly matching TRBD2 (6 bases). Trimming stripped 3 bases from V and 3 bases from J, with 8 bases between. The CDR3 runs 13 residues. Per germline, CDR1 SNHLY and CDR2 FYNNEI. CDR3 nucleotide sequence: TGTGCCAGCAGTGATACGGGGGAAGAGACCCAGTACTTC. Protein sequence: CASSDTGEETQYF.

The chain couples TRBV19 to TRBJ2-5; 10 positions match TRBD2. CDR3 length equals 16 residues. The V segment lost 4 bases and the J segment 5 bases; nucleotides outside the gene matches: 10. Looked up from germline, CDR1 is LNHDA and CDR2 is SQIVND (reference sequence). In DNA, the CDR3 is TGTGCCAGTAGTACCGGACTAGCGGCGCTTCCGGAGACCCAGTACTTC. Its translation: CASSTGLAALPETQYF. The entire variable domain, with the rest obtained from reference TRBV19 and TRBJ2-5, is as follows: DGGITQSPKYLFRKEGQNVTLSCEQNLNHDAMYWYRQDPGQGLRLIYYSQIVNDFQKGDIAEGYSVSREKKESFPLTVTSAQKNPTAFYLCASSTGLAALPETQYFGPGTRLLVL.

The CDR3 here is CASSGGQSGANVLTF. CDR3 sequence (DNA): TGTGCCAGCAGTGGGGGGCAGTCTGGGGCCAACGTCCTGACTTTC. The chain couples TRBV2 to TRBJ2-6; tentative D call: TRBD1 (6 bases). Germline CDR1 SNHLY, CDR2 FYNNEI. This CDR3 comprises 15 residues. Trimming left V 4 bases short and J 1 base short, with 8 bases between.

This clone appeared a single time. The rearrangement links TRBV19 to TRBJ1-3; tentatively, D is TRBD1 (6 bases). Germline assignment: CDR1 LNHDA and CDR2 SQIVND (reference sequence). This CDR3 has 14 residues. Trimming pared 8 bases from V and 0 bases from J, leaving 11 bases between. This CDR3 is CASSQGSSGNTIYF. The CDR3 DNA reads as TGTGCCAGTTCACAGGGATCCTCTGGAAACACCATATATTTT.

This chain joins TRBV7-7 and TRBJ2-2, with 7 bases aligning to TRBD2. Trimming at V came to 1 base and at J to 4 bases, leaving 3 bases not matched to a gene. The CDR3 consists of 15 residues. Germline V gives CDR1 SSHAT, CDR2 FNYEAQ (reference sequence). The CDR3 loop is CASSLGGSGTGELFF. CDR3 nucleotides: TGTGCCAGCAGCTTAGGCGGGAGCGGCACCGGGGAGCTGTTTTTT. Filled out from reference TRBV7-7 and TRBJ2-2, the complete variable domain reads GAGVSQSPRYKVTKRGQDVTLRCDPISSHATLYWYQQALGQGPEFLTYFNYEAQPDKSGLPSDRFSAERPEGSISTLTIQRTEQRDSAMYRCASSLGGSGTGELFFGEGSRLTVL.